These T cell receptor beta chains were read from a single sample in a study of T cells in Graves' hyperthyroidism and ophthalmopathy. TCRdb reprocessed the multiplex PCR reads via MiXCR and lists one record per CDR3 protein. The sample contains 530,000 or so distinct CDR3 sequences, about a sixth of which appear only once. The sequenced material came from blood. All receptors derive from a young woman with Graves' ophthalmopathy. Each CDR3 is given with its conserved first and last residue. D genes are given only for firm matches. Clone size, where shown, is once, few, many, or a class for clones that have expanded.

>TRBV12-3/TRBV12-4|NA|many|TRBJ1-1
CASISYPNTEAFF
TGTGCCAGCATCTCGTACCCGAACACTGAAGCTTTCTTT
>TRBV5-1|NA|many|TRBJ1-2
CASSLNRDSYGYTF
TGTGCCAGCAGCTTAAACAGGGATTCCTATGGCTACACCTTC
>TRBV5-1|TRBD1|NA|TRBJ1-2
CASSWPSTGGAVESGYTF
TGCGCCAGCAGCTGGCCCTCAACAGGGGGCGCCGTAGAAAGTGGCTACACCTTC
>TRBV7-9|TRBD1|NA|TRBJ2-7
CASSWSPGQGYEQYF
TGTGCCAGCAGCTGGAGTCCGGGACAGGGTTACGAGCAGTACTTC
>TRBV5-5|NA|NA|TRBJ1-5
CASSLEAGNQPQHF
TGTGCCAGCAGCTTGGAAGCAGGCAATCAGCCCCAGCATTTT
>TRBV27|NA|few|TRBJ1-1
CASLGSQDTEAFF
TGTGCCAGCCTCGGGAGTCAGGACACTGAAGCTTTCTTT
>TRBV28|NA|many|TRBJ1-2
CASSLTLDYGYTF
TGTGCCAGCAGCCTGACTTTGGACTATGGCTACACCTTC
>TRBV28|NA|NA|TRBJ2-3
CASSAALYTDTQYF
TGTGCCAGCAGTGCCGCCCTCTATACAGATACGCAGTATTTT
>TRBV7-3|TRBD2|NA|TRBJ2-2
CASVGAGGPRGELFF
TGTGCCAGTGTCGGGGCGGGGGGGCCTCGCGGGGAGCTGTTTTTT
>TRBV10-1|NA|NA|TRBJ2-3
CASSDSTGGSTDTQYF
TGCGCCAGCAGTGACAGCACCGGGGGTAGCACAGATACGCAGTATTTT
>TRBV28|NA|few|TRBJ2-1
CAVGGSSYNEQFF
TGTGCCGTAGGGGGAAGCTCCTACAATGAGCAGTTCTTC
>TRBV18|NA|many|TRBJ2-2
CASSLPGHTGELFF
TGTGCCAGCTCACTCCCGGGACACACCGGGGAGCTGTTTTTT
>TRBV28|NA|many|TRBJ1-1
CASSFRGRMNTEAFF
TGTGCCAGCAGTTTTCGCGGGCGAATGAACACTGAAGCTTTCTTT
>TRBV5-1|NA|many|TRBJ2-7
CASSQDLLYEQYF
TGCGCCAGCAGCCAGGACCTTCTCTACGAGCAGTACTTC
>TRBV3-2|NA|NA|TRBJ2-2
CASSHLIRGGNTGELFF
TGTGCCAGCAGCCACCTCATCCGAGGGGGCAACACCGGGGAGCTGTTTTTT